This TCR beta chain is drawn from a study of blood T cell repertoires in COVID-19. Residents of about 25 US areas, aged 18 to 89 years, made up the participants. Clinical history reported by participants formed the basis on which cohorts were assigned. In the original processing: Amplification of reference gene primers provided the estimated nucleated cell counts. The method was immunoSEQ multiplex PCR; TCRdb's version includes in-frame clones alone and lacks a portion of them. Clone size and the V and J calls come from that table; the DNA yielded D and trimming. The repertoire holds fewer than 250,000 clones, around 80% seen once, with about 15% in the top ten. The CDR3 runs to 15 residues. Germline V gene data show CDR1 as SEHNR and CDR2 as FQNEAQ (reference sequence). Germline trimming cut 5 bases from V and 6 bases from J; bases unmatched to any gene: 8.

This chain joins TRBV7-9 and TRBJ1-4; TRBD1 matches at 8 bases. The TCR originated in a woman in her forties or fifties with acute COVID-19. The specimen sequenced was PBMCs or T cells enriched from blood (not recorded which). CDR3 bases: TGTGCCAGCAGCGCAACAGGGGGGGCAGATGAAAAACTGTTTTTT. As protein: CASSATGGADEKLFF. The full variable domain, with the rest looked up from reference TRBV7-9 and TRBJ1-4, is DTGVSQNPRHKITKRGQNVTFRCDPISEHNRLYWYRQTLGQGPEFLTYFQNEAQLEKSRLLSDRFSAERPKGSFSTLEIQRTEQGDSAMYLCASSATGGADEKLFFGSGTQLSVL.